Listed below are T cell receptor beta chains from one sample, sequenced in a study of control samples from healthy donors and cancer patients. Produced via immunoSEQ multiplex PCR; TCRdb's table is partial and in-frame only. The top ten clones hold about 36% of a sample with tens of thousands of clones, around 84% of them seen once. The specimen sequenced was PBMCs. The receptors were gathered from a man aged 65-85 years with lung cancer. Both conserved end residues are part of each CDR3. A D gene is named only where the DNA matches it firmly. Some rows mark clone size as missing; the rest say once, few, many or name a class of expanded clone.

clone size	V gene	J gene	D gene	CDR3 protein	CDR3 DNA
.	TRBV7-9	TRBJ1-4	.	CASSFAGASRQNEKLFF	TGTGCCAGCAGCTTCGCAGGGGCGTCCCGCCAAAACGAAAAACTGTTTTTT
.	TRBV5-1	TRBJ2-1	.	CASSLIRDSGRIYNEQFF	TGCGCCAGCAGCTTGATCCGGGACTCCGGGCGGATTTATAATGAGCAGTTCTTC
.	TRBV5-1	TRBJ1-1	.	CASRFSGASNTEAFF	TGCGCCAGCAGATTTTCAGGGGCCTCGAACACTGAAGCTTTCTTT
.	TRBV5-1	TRBJ1-2	TRBD1	CASSPNRGPGYTF	TGCGCCAGCAGCCCCAACAGGGGGCCCGGCTACACCTTC
once	TRBV6-5	TRBJ2-7	TRBD1	CASSSGQGRYEQYF	TGTGCCAGCAGTTCAGGACAGGGGAGGTACGAGCAGTACTTC
.	TRBV19	TRBJ1-1	.	CASSDMAEAFF	TGTGCCAGTAGTGATATGGCTGAAGCTTTCTTT
.	TRBV12-5	TRBJ1-6	TRBD1	CASGLAGGSPLHF	TGTGCTAGTGGTTTGGCAGGGGGATCACCCCTCCACTTT
.	TRBV7-9	TRBJ1-2	TRBD1	CASSGTGFYGYTF	TGTGCCAGCAGCGGGACAGGGTTCTATGGCTACACCTTC
.	TRBV30	TRBJ2-3	TRBD2	CAWSAPSAGHTDTQYF	TGTGCCTGGAGTGCCCCCTCAGCGGGGCACACAGATACGCAGTATTTT
.	TRBV10-2	TRBJ2-2	.	CASSSTGLTGELFF	TGCGCCAGCAGTTCCACAGGGCTGACCGGGGAGCTGTTTTTT
.	TRBV7-7	TRBJ2-3	TRBD1	CASSLMQGADTQYF	TGTGCCAGCAGCCTAATGCAGGGGGCAGATACGCAGTATTTT
.	TRBV25-1	TRBJ1-2	.	CASSVETGSYGYTF	TGTGCCAGCAGTGTTGAGACAGGTAGCTATGGCTACACCTTC
.	TRBV19	TRBJ2-1	.	CASSINGGLYNEQFF	TGTGCCAGTAGTATCAACGGGGGGCTCTACAATGAGCAGTTCTTC
.	TRBV3-1/TRBV3-2	TRBJ2-3	TRBD2	CASSQDPAGGMNTQYF	TGTGCCAGCAGCCAAGATCCAGCGGGGGGCATGAATACGCAGTATTTT
.	TRBV27	TRBJ2-5	.	CASSTSGGRETQYF	TGTGCCAGCAGTACCTCCGGGGGCAGAGAGACCCAGTACTTC
.	TRBV4-2	TRBJ2-2	TRBD2	CASSHSGGHTGELFF	TGTGCCAGCAGCCATAGCGGGGGGCACACCGGGGAGCTGTTTTTT
.	TRBV11-2	TRBJ2-5	.	CASSLLTGRGETQYF	TGTGCCAGCAGCTTACTGACAGGGCGGGGAGAGACCCAGTACTTC
.	TRBV5-5	TRBJ1-4	TRBD1	CASSPGQGAYTLNEKLFF	TGTGCCAGCAGCCCGGGACAGGGGGCTTACACCCTCAATGAAAAACTGTTTTTT